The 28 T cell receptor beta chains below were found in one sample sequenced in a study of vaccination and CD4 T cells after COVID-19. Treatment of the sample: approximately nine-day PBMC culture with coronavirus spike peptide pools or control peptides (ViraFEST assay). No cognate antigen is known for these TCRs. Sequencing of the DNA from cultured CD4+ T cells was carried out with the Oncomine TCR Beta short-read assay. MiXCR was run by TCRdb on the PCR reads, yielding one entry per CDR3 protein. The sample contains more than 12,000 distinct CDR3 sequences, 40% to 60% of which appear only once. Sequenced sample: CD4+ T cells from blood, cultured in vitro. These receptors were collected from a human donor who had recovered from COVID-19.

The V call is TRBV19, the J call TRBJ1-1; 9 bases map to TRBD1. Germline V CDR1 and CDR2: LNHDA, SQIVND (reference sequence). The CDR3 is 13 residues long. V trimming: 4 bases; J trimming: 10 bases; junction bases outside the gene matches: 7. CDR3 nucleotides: TGTGCCAGTAGTACGACAGGGGGACTGGGAGCTTTCTTT. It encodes CASSTTGGLGAFF.

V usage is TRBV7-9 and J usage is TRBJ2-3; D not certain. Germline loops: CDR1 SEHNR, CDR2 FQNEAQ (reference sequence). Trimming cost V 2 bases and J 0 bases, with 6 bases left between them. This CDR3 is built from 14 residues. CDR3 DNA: TGTGCCAGCAGCTTAAGCCCGAGCACAGATACGCAGTATTTT. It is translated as CASSLSPSTDTQYF.

This chain's CDR3 is CASSPGQGYGYTF. In nucleotides, the CDR3 is TGTGCCAGCAGCCCTGGACAGGGCTATGGCTACACCTTC. The chain employs TRBV7-2 and TRBJ1-2; TRBD1 aligns across 8 bases. Losses at the gene ends were 5 bases for V and 4 bases for J; bases not matched to a gene: 3. Germline CDR1 and CDR2: SGHTA and FQGNSA. The CDR3 extends over 13 amino acids.

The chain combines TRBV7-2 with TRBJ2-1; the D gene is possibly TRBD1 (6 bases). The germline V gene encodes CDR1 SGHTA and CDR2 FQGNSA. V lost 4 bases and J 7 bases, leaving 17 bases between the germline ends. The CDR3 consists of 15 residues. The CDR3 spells CASSSGQWELNEQFF. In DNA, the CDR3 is TGTGCCAGCAGCTCCGGACAGTGGGAATTAAATGAGCAGTTCTTC.

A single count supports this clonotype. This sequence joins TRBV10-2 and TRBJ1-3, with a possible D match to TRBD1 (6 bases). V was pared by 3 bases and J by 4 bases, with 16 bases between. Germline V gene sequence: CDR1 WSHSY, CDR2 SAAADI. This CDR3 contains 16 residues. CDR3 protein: CASSDPQGIGGNTIYF. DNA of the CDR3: TGCGCCAGCAGTGACCCCCAGGGGATCGGGGGAAACACCATATATTTT.

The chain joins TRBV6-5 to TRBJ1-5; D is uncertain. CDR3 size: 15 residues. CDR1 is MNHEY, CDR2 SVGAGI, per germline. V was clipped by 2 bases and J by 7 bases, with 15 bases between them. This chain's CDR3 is CASSYSGQLRQPQHF. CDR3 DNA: TGTGCCAGCAGTTACAGTGGGCAGCTTCGACAGCCCCAGCATTTT.

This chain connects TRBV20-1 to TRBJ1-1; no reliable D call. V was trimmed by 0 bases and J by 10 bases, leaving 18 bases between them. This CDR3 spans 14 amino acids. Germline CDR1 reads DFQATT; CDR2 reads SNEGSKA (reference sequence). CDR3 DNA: TGCAGTGCTAGAGAATCTCCGCAGGCACACGTAGCTTTCTTT. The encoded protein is CSARESPQAHVAFF.

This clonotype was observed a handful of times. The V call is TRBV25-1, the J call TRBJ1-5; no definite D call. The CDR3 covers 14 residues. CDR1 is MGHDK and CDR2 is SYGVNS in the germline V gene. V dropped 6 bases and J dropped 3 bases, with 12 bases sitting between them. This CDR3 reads CASSRPGFNQPQHF. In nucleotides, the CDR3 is TGTGCCAGCAGCAGGCCAGGCTTCAATCAGCCCCAGCATTTT.

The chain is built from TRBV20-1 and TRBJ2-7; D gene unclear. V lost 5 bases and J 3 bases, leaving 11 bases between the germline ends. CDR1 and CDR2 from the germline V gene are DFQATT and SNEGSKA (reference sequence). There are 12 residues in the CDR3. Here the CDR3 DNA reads TGCAGTGCTGTAAAAACAGACTACGAGCAGTACTTC. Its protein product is CSAVKTDYEQYF.

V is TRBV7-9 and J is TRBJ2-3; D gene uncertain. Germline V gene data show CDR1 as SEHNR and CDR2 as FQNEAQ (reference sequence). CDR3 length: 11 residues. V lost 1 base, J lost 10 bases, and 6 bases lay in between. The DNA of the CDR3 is TGTGCCAGCAGCTTAGTCCAATCGCAGTATTTT. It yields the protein CASSLVQSQYF.

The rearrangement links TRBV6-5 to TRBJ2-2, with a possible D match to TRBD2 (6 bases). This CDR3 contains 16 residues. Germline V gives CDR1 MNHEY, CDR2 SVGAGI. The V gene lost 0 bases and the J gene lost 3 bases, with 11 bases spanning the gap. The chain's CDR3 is CASSYSMGGYTGELFF. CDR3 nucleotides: TGTGCCAGCAGTTACTCGATGGGGGGTTACACCGGGGAGCTGTTTTTT.

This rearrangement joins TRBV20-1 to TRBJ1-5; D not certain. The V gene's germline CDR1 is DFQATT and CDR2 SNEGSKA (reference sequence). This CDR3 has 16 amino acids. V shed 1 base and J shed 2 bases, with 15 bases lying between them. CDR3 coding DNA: TGCAGTGCTAGAGGTCCGTCAGAGCATGGCAATCAGCCCCAGCATTTT. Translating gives CSARGPSEHGNQPQHF.

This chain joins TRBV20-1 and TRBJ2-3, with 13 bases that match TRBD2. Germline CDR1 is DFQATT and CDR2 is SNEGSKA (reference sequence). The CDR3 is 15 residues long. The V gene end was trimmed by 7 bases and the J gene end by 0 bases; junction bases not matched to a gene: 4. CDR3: CSGLAGGSSTDTQYF. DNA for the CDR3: TGCAGTGGACTAGCGGGAGGCTCTAGCACAGATACGCAGTATTTT.

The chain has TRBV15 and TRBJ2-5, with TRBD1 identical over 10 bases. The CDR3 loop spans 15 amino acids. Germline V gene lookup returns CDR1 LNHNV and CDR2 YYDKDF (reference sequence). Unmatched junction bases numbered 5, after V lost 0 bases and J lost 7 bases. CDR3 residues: CATSRERDRGGTQYF. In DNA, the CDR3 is TGTGCCACCAGCAGAGAACGGGACAGGGGAGGGACCCAGTACTTC.

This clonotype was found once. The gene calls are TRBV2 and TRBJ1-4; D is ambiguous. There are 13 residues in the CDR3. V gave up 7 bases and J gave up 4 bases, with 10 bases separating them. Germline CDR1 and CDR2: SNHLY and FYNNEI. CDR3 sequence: CASNAGRNEKLFF. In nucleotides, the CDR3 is TGTGCCAGCAATGCAGGACGTAATGAAAAACTGTTTTTT.

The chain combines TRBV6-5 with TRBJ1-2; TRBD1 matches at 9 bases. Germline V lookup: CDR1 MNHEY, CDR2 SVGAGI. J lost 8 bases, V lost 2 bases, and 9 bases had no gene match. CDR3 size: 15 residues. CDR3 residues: CASSYRVGTGIGYTF. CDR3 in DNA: TGTGCCAGCAGTTACAGGGTTGGGACAGGGATCGGCTACACCTTC.

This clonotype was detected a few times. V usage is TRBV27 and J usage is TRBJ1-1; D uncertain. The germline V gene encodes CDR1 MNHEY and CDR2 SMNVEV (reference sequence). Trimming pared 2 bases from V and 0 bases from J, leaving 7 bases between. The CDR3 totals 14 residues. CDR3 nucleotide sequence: TGTGCCAGCAGTTTAGGCCCGATGAACACTGAAGCTTTCTTT. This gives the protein CASSLGPMNTEAFF.

The CDR3 is CASSLFPGNYGYTF. In DNA form, the CDR3 reads TGTGCCAGCAGCCTTTTTCCGGGTAACTATGGCTACACCTTC. The genes are TRBV5-4 and TRBJ1-2; D unresolved. Trimming shortened V by 4 bases and J by 1 base, and 11 bases separated the two germline ends. Germline lookup yields CDR1 SGHNT and CDR2 YYREEE (reference sequence). There are 14 residues in the CDR3.

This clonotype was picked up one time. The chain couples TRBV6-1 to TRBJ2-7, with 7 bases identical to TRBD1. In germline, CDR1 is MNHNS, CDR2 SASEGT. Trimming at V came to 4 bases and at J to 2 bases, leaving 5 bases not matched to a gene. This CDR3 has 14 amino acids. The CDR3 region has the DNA TGTGCCAGCAGTGGACACAGGGGAGCCTACGAGCAGTACTTC. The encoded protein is CASSGHRGAYEQYF.

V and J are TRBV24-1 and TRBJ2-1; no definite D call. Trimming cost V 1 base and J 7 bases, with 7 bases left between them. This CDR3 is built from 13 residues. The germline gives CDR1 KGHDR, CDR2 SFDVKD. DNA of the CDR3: TGTGCCACCAGTGATTTCAGTCGGAATGAGCAGTTCTTC. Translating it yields CATSDFSRNEQFF.

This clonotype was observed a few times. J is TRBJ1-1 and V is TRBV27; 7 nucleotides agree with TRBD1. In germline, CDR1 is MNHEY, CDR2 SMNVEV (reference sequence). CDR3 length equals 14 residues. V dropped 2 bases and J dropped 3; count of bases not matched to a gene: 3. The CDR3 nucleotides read TGTGCCAGCAGTTTAGTACAGGGGTACACTGAAGCTTTCTTT. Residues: CASSLVQGYTEAFF.

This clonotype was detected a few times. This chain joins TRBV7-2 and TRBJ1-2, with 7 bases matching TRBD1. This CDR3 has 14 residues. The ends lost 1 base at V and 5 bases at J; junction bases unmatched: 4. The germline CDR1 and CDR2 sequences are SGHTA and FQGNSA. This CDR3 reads CASSLEGAPYGYTF. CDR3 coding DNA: TGTGCCAGCAGCTTAGAGGGGGCCCCATATGGCTACACCTTC.

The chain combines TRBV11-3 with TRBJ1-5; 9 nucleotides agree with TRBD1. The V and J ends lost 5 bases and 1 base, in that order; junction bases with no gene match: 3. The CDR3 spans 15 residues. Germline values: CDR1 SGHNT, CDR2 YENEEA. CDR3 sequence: CASSPGQGSNQPQHF. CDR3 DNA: TGTGCCAGCAGCCCGGGACAGGGAAGCAATCAGCCCCAGCATTTT. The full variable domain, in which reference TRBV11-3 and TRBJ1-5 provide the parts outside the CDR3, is EAGVVQSPRYKIIEKKQPVAFWCNPISGHNTLYWYLQNLGQGPELLIRYENEEAVDDSQLPKDRFSAERLKGVDSTLKIQPAELGDSAVYLCASSPGQGSNQPQHFGDGTRLSIL.

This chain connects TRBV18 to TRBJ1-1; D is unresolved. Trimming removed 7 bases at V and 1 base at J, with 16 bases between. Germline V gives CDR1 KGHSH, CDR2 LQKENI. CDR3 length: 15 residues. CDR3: CASLPPLGGNTEAFF. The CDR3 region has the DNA TGTGCCAGCTTACCTCCGTTGGGTGGGAACACTGAAGCTTTCTTT. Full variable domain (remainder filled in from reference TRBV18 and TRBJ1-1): NAGVMQNPRHLVRRRGQEARLRCSPMKGHSHVYWYRQLPEEGLKFMVYLQKENIIDESGMPKERFSAEFPKEGPSILRIQQVVRGDSAAYFCASLPPLGGNTEAFFGQGTRLTVV.

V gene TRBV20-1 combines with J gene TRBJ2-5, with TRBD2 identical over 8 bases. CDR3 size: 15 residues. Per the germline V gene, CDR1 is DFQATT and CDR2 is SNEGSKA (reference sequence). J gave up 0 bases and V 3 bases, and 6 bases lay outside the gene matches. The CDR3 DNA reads TGCAGTGCTAGGGATAGGACTAGCCACCAAGAGACCCAGTACTTC. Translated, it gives CSARDRTSHQETQYF.

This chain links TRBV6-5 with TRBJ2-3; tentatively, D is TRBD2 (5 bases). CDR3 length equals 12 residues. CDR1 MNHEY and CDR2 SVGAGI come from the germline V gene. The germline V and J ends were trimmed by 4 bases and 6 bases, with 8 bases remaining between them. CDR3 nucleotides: TGTGCCAGCAGTTTAACGGGGGATACGCAGTATTTT. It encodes CASSLTGDTQYF.

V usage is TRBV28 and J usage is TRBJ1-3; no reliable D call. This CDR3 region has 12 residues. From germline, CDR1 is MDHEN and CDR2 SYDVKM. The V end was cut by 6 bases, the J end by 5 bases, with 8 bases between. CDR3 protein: CASSSNRNTIYF. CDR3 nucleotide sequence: TGTGCCAGCAGCTCCAATCGAAACACCATATATTTT.

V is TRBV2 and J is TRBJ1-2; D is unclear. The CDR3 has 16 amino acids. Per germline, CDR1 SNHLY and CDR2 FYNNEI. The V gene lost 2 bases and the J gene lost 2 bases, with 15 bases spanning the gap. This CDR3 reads CASSELGRLGNYGYTF. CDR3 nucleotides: TGTGCCAGCAGTGAACTCGGACGGCTTGGGAACTATGGCTACACCTTC.